One and the same sample provided the 23 T cell receptor beta chains below, sequenced in a study of cytomegalovirus exposure and HLA in healthy donors. Researchers ran the PCR with 60 Vbeta and 13 Jbeta primers. The repertoire was sequenced with immunoSEQ multiplex PCR; TCRdb's copy has only in-frame clones and lacks some. Among more than 85,000 clones listed, approximately 83% were seen once. The sequenced sample was PBMCs. The receptors derive from a man in his forties in good health and CMV-seronegative.

This chain joins TRBV5-1 and TRBJ2-3; 14 nucleotides line up with TRBD2. Per the germline V gene, CDR1 is SGHRS and CDR2 is YFSETQ. The CDR3 covers 18 residues. With V trimmed by 3 bases and J by 2 bases, 8 bases remained unmatched. The CDR3 protein is CASSSGLAGGPDTDTQYF. In nucleotides, the CDR3 is TGCGCCAGCAGCTCCGGACTAGCGGGGGGACCCGACACAGATACGCAGTATTTT.

This sequence joins TRBV28 and TRBJ2-6, with 9 positions matching TRBD1. With 2 bases clipped from V and 0 bases from J, the junction kept 5 bases outside the gene matches. CDR1 and CDR2 (germline): MDHEN, SYDVKM. This CDR3 comprises 18 residues. CDR3 DNA sequence: TGTGCCAGCAGTTTAGGGACAGGGACTTTCTCTGGGGCCAACGTCCTGACTTTC. It specifies CASSLGTGTFSGANVLTF.

This chain's CDR3 is CASSLIAGGHNEQFF. The CDR3 nucleotides read TGTGCCAGCAGCTTGATAGCGGGGGGACACAATGAGCAGTTCTTC. This chain uses TRBV5-4 with TRBJ2-1, with 10 nucleotides matching TRBD2. The CDR3 runs to 15 residues. Unmatched junction bases numbered 3, after V lost 1 base and J lost 5 bases. The germline V gene has CDR1 SGHNT and CDR2 YYREEE (reference sequence).

This clone showed up just once. V is TRBV6-5 and J is TRBJ2-1, with TRBD1 identical over 10 bases. The trim removed 9 bases at V and 7 bases at J, leaving 9 bases unmatched. CDR1 and CDR2 from the germline V gene are MNHEY and SVGAGI. CDR3 length: 14 amino acids. The CDR3 bases are TGTGCCAGTGTTGACAGGGGGCTCGGGAATGAGCAGTTCTTC. It yields the protein CASVDRGLGNEQFF.

The V gene is TRBV11-2, the J gene TRBJ1-1; 9 nucleotides match TRBD1. Germline CDR1 reads SGHAT; CDR2 reads FQNNGV. The trim removed 3 bases at V and 1 base at J, leaving 6 bases unmatched. The CDR3 runs to 16 residues. The chain's CDR3 is CASSFSGQGSNTEAFF. The CDR3 DNA sequence: TGTGCCAGCAGCTTTTCCGGACAGGGGTCGAACACTGAAGCTTTCTTT.

The rearrangement links TRBV2 to TRBJ1-6; 7 positions match TRBD1. Per the germline V gene, CDR1 is SNHLY and CDR2 is FYNNEI. There are 13 residues in the CDR3. V dropped 8 bases and J dropped 7; count of bases not matched to a gene: 5. CDR3 in DNA: TGTGCCAGCGGAGAGACAGGGAATTCACCCCTCCACTTT. It encodes CASGETGNSPLHF.

The gene calls are TRBV7-9 and TRBJ2-3, with D perhaps TRBD2 (6 bases). Germline assignment: CDR1 SEHNR and CDR2 FQNEAQ (reference sequence). The CDR3 is made up of 14 amino acids. Trimming removed 3 bases at V and 2 bases at J, with 9 bases between. The CDR3 coding sequence is TGTGCCAGCAGCTTGGAGGGCCTCACAGATACGCAGTATTTT. Encoded protein: CASSLEGLTDTQYF.

The genes are TRBV9 and TRBJ2-1; 9 bases are shared with TRBD1. Germline V gene sequence: CDR1 SGDLS, CDR2 YYNGEE. The CDR3 runs to 15 residues. The J segment lost 4 bases and the V segment lost 4 bases, leaving 6 bases of the junction unmatched. CDR3 DNA: TGTGCCAGCAGCCCACGACAGGGGGGGTACAATGAGCAGTTCTTC. It is translated as CASSPRQGGYNEQFF.

The chain uses TRBV28 and TRBJ2-7; perhaps TRBD1 as D (7 bases). V lost 8 bases to trimming and J lost 7 bases, with 15 bases between them. The CDR3 consists of 12 residues. CDR1 is MDHEN and CDR2 is SYDVKM in the germline V gene. The CDR3 here is CASLRRGREQYF. The CDR3 nucleotides are TGTGCCAGCCTGAGGAGGGGGCGGGAGCAGTACTTC.

The rearrangement links TRBV19 to TRBJ1-1; D might be TRBD1 (5 bases). The V end lost 4 bases, the J end lost 8 bases, and 17 bases lay between the germline ends. Germline lookup yields CDR1 LNHDA and CDR2 SQIVND (reference sequence). The length of the CDR3 is 14 residues. The CDR3 spells CASSSQGGGYEAFF. CDR3 DNA: TGTGCCAGTAGTAGTCAGGGCGGTGGTTACGAAGCTTTCTTT.

This chain connects TRBV7-2 to TRBJ1-1; D is ambiguous. CDR1 is SGHTA and CDR2 is FQGNSA in the germline V gene. The CDR3 covers 14 residues. The V and J ends lost 5 bases and 1 base respectively, with 11 bases between them. The chain's CDR3 is CASSVLRGNTEAFF. The CDR3 DNA reads TGTGCCAGCAGCGTTTTACGGGGGAACACTGAAGCTTTCTTT.

The chain employs TRBV5-1 and TRBJ2-5; maybe TRBD2 (5 bases). The V and J ends lost 2 bases and 1 base respectively, with 18 bases between them. Germline loops: CDR1 SGHRS, CDR2 YFSETQ. The CDR3 spans 17 residues. The CDR3 DNA reads TGCGCCAGCAGCTTTGGTTGGACGGACTGGCCCCAAGAGACCCAGTACTTC. Translating it yields CASSFGWTDWPQETQYF.

The V and J genes are TRBV7-8 and TRBJ1-1; D not certain. Germline V gene lookup returns CDR1 SGHVS and CDR2 FQNEAQ. Trimming stripped 6 bases from V and 1 base from J, with 12 bases between. This CDR3 contains 14 residues. CDR3 loop: CASSTETPNTEAFF. In DNA form, the CDR3 reads TGTGCCAGCAGTACCGAGACACCGAACACTGAAGCTTTCTTT.

This rearrangement joins TRBV25-1 to TRBJ2-3; 11 bases match TRBD1. CDR1 and CDR2 (germline): MGHDK, SYGVNS. V trimming: 1 base; J trimming: 2 bases; junction bases outside the gene matches: 5. CDR3 length equals 17 residues. The CDR3 sequence is CASSEFGTGGPTDTQYF. The CDR3 DNA reads TGTGCCAGCAGTGAATTTGGGACAGGGGGACCCACAGATACGCAGTATTTT.

The rearrangement links TRBV28 to TRBJ2-7, with 8 nucleotides matching TRBD1. The CDR3 sequence is 14 residues long. Unmatched junction bases numbered 8, after V lost 6 bases and J lost 4 bases. Germline V lookup: CDR1 MDHEN, CDR2 SYDVKM. DNA for the CDR3: TGTGCCAGCAGATACCAGGGGGCTGGGTACGAGCAGTACTTC. This encodes CASRYQGAGYEQYF.

The CDR3, as DNA: TGCGCCAGCAGCTTGGCAGGCTTTAACACTGAAGCTTTCTTT. Translating gives CASSLAGFNTEAFF. The V call is TRBV5-1, the J call TRBJ1-1; D not resolved. The germline V gene encodes CDR1 SGHRS and CDR2 YFSETQ. There are 14 residues in the CDR3. V lost 0 bases, J lost 2 bases, and 8 bases lay in between.

J is TRBJ2-2 and V is TRBV6-5, with TRBD2 as a possible D gene (5 bases). This CDR3 is 14 amino acids long. The V gene lost 4 bases and the J gene lost 4 bases, with 10 bases spanning the gap. CDR1 is MNHEY, CDR2 SVGAGI, per germline. The CDR3 region is CASSLLRGTGELFF. The CDR3 region has the DNA TGTGCCAGCAGTTTACTCCGGGGCACCGGGGAGCTGTTTTTT.

The chain couples TRBV4-1 to TRBJ2-3; maybe TRBD2 (6 bases). V was shortened by 0 bases and J by 2 bases, with 12 bases between the two germline ends. Germline CDR1 reads MGHRA; CDR2 reads YSYEKL. The CDR3 spans 16 residues. CDR3 bases: TGCGCCAGCAGCCAAGAGGTGGCGGGGAACACAGATACGCAGTATTTT. Protein: CASSQEVAGNTDTQYF.

The rearrangement joins TRBV5-8 to TRBJ1-6, with unresolved D. The CDR3 consists of 17 residues. CDR1 is SGHTS, CDR2 YDEGEE, per germline. With 4 bases removed from V and 0 bases from J, the gap between germline ends came to 14 bases. The CDR3 DNA reads TGTGCCAGCAGCAAATATGAGAGGAGCTCCTATAATTCACCCCTCCACTTT. Translated, it gives CASSKYERSSYNSPLHF.

The chain couples TRBV13 to TRBJ2-3; tentatively, D is TRBD1 (5 bases). CDR3 length equals 14 residues. Germline CDR1 reads PRHDT; CDR2 reads FYEKMQ (reference sequence). V gave up 5 bases and J gave up 3 bases, with 12 bases separating them. CDR3 bases: TGTGCCAGCAGCACACTACAGGAAACAGATACGCAGTATTTT. It translates to CASSTLQETDTQYF.

This chain uses TRBV28 with TRBJ1-5; TRBD1 aligns across 11 bases. This CDR3 has 16 residues. J lost 5 bases, V lost 5 bases, and 8 bases had no gene match. The germline V gene encodes CDR1 MDHEN and CDR2 SYDVKM. The CDR3 bases are TGTGCCAGCAGTCCGGGGGGACAGGGGGGCTATCAGCCCCAGCATTTT. Translation gives CASSPGGQGGYQPQHF.

This clone has a handful of counts. The chain joins TRBV6-1 to TRBJ2-7, with 7 bases that match TRBD1. Germline CDR1 is MNHNS and CDR2 is SASEGT. This CDR3 contains 14 residues. The V gene end was trimmed by 6 bases and the J gene end by 2 bases; junction bases not matched to a gene: 7. For the CDR3, the DNA is TGTGCCAGCAGACCCCGGGACAGAGCCTACGAGCAGTACTTC. Protein: CASRPRDRAYEQYF.

The J gene is TRBJ1-1, the V gene TRBV5-1; 7 bases fit TRBD1. The CDR3 is made up of 15 amino acids. V lost 4 bases and J lost 1; bases outside the gene matches: 7. The germline V gene encodes CDR1 SGHRS and CDR2 YFSETQ. DNA of the CDR3: TGCGCCAGCAGCCCCCTAACAGGGGCGAACACTGAAGCTTTCTTT. Residues: CASSPLTGANTEAFF.